This T cell receptor beta chain was found in a study of post-analysis software for immune sequencing data. Study summary: Disease courses included relapsing-remitting, secondary progressive and progressive-relapsing multiple sclerosis.

A few counts support this clonotype. Its target is unknown. Unique-molecular-identifier-tagged TCR beta cDNA libraries were used. Between 1 and 10 million T cells gave rise to some 490,000 cDNA molecules. MiXCR, applied by TCRdb to the PCR reads, yields one record per CDR3 protein. The sample lists around 770,000 distinct CDR3 sequences; 35% to 55% were seen once. Looked up from germline, CDR1 is DFQATT and CDR2 is SNEGSKA (reference sequence). Trimming took 7 bases from V and 4 from J, leaving 13 bases between them. The CDR3 is 12 amino acids. Whole-study results and caveats: Patients used five TRBV segments, including TRBV5-6, TRBV5-1 and TRBV20-1, more often than controls. Controls showed significantly higher normalized Chao1 diversity than did multiple sclerosis patients. F measure showed strong co-clustering of same-batch samples.

This TCR was sampled from a girl between 5 and 17 years old with multiple sclerosis. The chain couples TRBV20-1 to TRBJ1-2, with D unclear. Sequencing used blood. CDR3 residues: CSVGTKGYGYTF. The CDR3 DNA is TGCAGTGTCGGCACGAAGGGCTATGGCTACACCTTC.